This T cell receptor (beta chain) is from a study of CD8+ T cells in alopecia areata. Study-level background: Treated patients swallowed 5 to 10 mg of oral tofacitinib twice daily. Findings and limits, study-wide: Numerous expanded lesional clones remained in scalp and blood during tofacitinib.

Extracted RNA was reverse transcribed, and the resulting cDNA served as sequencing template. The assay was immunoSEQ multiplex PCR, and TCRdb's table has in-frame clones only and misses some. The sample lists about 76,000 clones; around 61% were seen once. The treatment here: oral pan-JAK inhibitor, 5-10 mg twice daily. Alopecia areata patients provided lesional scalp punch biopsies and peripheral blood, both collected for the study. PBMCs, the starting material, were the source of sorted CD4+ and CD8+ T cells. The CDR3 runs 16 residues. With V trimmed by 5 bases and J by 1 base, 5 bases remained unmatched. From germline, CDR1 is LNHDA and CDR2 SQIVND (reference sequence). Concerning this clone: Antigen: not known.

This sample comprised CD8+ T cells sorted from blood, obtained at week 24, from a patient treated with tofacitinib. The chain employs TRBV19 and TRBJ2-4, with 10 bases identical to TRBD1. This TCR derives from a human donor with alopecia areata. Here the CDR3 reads CASSPRQGAAKNIQYF. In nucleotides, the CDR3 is TGTGCCAGTAGTCCACGACAGGGGGCGGCCAAAAACATTCAGTACTTC. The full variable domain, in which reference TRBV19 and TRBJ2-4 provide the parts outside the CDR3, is DGGITQSPKYLFRKEGQNVTLSCEQNLNHDAMYWYRQDPGQGLRLIYYSQIVNDFQKGDIAEGYSVSREKKESFPLTVTSAQKNPTAFYLCASSPRQGAAKNIQYFGAGTRLSVL.